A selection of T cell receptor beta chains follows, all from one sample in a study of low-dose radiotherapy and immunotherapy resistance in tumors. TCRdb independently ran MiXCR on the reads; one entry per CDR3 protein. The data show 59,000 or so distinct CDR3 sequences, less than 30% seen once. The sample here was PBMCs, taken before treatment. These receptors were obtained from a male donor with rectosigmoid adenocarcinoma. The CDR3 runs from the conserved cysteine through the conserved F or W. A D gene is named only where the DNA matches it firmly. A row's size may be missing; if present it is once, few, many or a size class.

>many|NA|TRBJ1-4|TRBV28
TGTGCCAGCGGGGGGAACGGGGAAAAACTGTTTTTT
CASGGNGEKLFF
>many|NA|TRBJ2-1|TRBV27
TGTGCCAGCAGTTTATCGTTCGGAAGCTCCTACAATGAGCAGTTCTTC
CASSLSFGSSYNEQFF
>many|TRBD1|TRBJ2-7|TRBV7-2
TGTGCCAGCAGCCGACCGGGACAGGGGGCGGGGGCGCAGTACTTC
CASSRPGQGAGAQYF
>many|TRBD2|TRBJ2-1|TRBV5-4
TGTGCCAGCAGCGGTGCCGGGACTAGCGGGAGGGTAAATGAGCAGTTCTTC
CASSGAGTSGRVNEQFF
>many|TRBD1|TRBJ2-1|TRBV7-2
TGTGCCAGCAGCTTTGGACAGGGATCTTATGAGCAGTTCTTC
CASSFGQGSYEQFF
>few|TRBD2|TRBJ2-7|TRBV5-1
TGCGCCAGCAGCCCAATAGCGGGGTACTCCTACGAGCAGTACTTC
CASSPIAGYSYEQYF
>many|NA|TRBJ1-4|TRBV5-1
TGCGCCAGCAGCACTGGGGGGAATGAAAAACTGTTTTTT
CASSTGGNEKLFF
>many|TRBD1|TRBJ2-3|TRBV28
TGTGCCAGCAGTTTTCAGGGGGCAGATACGCAGTATTTT
CASSFQGADTQYF
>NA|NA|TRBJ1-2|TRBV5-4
TGTGCCAGCAGCTTGGAGGGCGGGGACTATGGCTACACCTTC
CASSLEGGDYGYTF
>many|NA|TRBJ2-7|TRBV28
TGTGCCAGCAGTTTCTGGGGCGAGCAGTACTTC
CASSFWGEQYF
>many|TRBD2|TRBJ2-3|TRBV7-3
TGTGCCAGCAGGCCTCCAGCGGGGAAAAAAAGCCCAGATACGCAGTATTTT
CASRPPAGKKSPDTQYF
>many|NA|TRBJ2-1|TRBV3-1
TGTGCCAGCAGCCAAGATTGGGTAACGGATTCACCCTACAATGAGCAGTTCTTC
CASSQDWVTDSPYNEQFF
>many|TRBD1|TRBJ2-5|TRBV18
TGTGCCAGCTCACCGGGACAGGGGGACCGGGAGACCCAGTACTTC
CASSPGQGDRETQYF
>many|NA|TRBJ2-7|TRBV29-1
TGCAGCGTTGAGGGACGGAGTGCCTACGAGCAGTACTTC
CSVEGRSAYEQYF
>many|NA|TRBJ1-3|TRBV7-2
TGTGCCAGCAGCTCCGGACAGAATGGAAACACCATATATTTT
CASSSGQNGNTIYF
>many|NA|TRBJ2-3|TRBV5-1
TGCGCCAGCAGCTTGGGGGTAACACAACCCGTCGATACGCAGTATTTT
CASSLGVTQPVDTQYF
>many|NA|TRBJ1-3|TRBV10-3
TGTGCCATCATGGCTATGGGGAAGCGAAACACCATATATTTT
CAIMAMGKRNTIYF
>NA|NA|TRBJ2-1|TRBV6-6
TGTGCCAGCAGCCTCCGACTAGGCGGCCATGAGCAGTTCTTC
CASSLRLGGHEQFF
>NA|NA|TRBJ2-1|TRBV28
TGTGCCAGCAGGTCATTACAGACCCAGTTCTTC
CASRSLQTQFF
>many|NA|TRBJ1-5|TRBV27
TGTGCCAGCAGTTCGTATGGGACATCTGTGCTGTCCCAGCATTTT
CASSSYGTSVLSQHF
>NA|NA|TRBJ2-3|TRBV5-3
TGCGCCAGCTATTCCGGGACCCAGCTCAGCACAGATACGCAGTATTTT
CASYSGTQLSTDTQYF
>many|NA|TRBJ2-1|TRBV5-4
TGTGCCAGCAGCTTGGACAGTCATACTTACAATGAGCAGTTCTTC
CASSLDSHTYNEQFF
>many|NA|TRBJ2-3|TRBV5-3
TGTGCCAGCAGCTTGTACCTGGGACCAGATACAGATACGCAGTATTTT
CASSLYLGPDTDTQYF
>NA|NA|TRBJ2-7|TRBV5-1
TGCGCCAGCAGCGGAGGGGACGGTCCCTACGAGCAGTACTTC
CASSGGDGPYEQYF
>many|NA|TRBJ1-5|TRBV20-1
TGCAGTGCCCCAAGGGACGGTCCTTTAAATCAGCCCCAGCATTTT
CSAPRDGPLNQPQHF
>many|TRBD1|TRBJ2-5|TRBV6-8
TGTGCCAGCAGTCAGGGGGGACAGGGGGCAAGGACCCAGTACTTC
CASSQGGQGARTQYF
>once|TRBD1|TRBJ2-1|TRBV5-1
TGCGCCAGCAGCTTGGATAAGGCGACAGGGGTCACCTACAATGAGCAGTTTTTC
CASSLDKATGVTYNEQFF
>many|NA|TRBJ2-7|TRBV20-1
TGCAGTGCTAGAGTTTCTGGGGGGGCAAGATACGAGCAGTACTTC
CSARVSGGARYEQYF
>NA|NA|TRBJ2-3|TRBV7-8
TGTGCCAGCAGCTCGCCGGACAGCAGCACAGATACGCAGTATTTT
CASSSPDSSTDTQYF
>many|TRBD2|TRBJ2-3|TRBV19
TGTGCCAGTAGTCGCGGGACTAGCGGGAGCACAGATACGCAGTATTTT
CASSRGTSGSTDTQYF
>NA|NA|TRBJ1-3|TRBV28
TGTGCCAGCAGTTTGGGGGGGGCCCCAAACACCATATATTTT
CASSLGGAPNTIYF
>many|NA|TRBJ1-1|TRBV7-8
TGTGCCAGCAGCTTCATAGGACCCACTGAAGCTTTCTTT
CASSFIGPTEAFF
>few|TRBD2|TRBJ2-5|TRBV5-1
TGCGCCAGCAGCTTGACGGGGGGAGAGACCCAGTACTTC
CASSLTGGETQYF
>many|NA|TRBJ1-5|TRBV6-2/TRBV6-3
TGTGCCAGCAGTTCGGGTTCATTGGGCCATCAGCCCCAGCATTTT
CASSSGSLGHQPQHF
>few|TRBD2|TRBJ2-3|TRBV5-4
TGTGCCAGCAGCTTAGGGGCGGGGGGGCCCCTCGGCACAGATACGCAGTATTTT
CASSLGAGGPLGTDTQYF
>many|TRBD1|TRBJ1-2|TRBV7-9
TGTGCCAGCAGCTTTAGAGGACAGGGAGGCGGCTACACCTTC
CASSFRGQGGGYTF
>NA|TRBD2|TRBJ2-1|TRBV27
TGTGCCAGCAGTTTCAACATAGCGGGGAGCTACAATGAGCAGTTCTTC
CASSFNIAGSYNEQFF
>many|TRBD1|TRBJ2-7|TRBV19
TGTGCCAGTAGTATTCCAGGGGGCGACTACGAGCAGTACTTC
CASSIPGGDYEQYF
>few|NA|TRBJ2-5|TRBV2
TGTGCCAGCAGTCTGACATATCCTGAGACCCAGTACTTC
CASSLTYPETQYF
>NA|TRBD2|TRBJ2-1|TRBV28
TGTTCCAGCAGACGTAGACGGACTAGCGGGAGGTGGAATCATGAGCAGTTCTTC
CSSRRRRTSGRWNHEQFF
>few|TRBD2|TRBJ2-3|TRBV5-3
TGTGCCAGCAGCTTGGCCCGAGGACTAGCGGGGACAGATACGCAGTATTTT
CASSLARGLAGTDTQYF
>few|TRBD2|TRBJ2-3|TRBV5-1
TGCGCCAGCAGGCTGAGGACTAGCGGGACTACAGATACGCAGTATTTT
CASRLRTSGTTDTQYF
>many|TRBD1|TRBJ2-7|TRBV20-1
TGCAGTGCTAGGGAAGACAGGGGGCTCTACGAGCAGTACTTC
CSAREDRGLYEQYF
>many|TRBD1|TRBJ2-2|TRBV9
TGTGCCAGCAGCCTGACAACAGGGGACACCGGGGAGCTGTTTTTT
CASSLTTGDTGELFF
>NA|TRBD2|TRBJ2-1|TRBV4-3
TGCGCCAGCAGCCAAGCCATGACTAGCGGGACCTACAATGAGCAGTTCTTC
CASSQAMTSGTYNEQFF
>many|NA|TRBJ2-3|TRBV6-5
TGTGCCAGCAGTGTTAACACTGTGACTAGCACAGATACGCAGTATTTT
CASSVNTVTSTDTQYF